The source of this TCR beta chain is a study of blood T cells in healthy people across ages. Turning to the study itself: Template switching caught about one barcoded beta molecule for each two T cells.

This clonotype was seen more than once but under ten times. Antigen specificity is unknown. Study conclusions and caveats: Getting older went along with TCR beta diversity per million T cells dropping roughly linearly. Researchers judged that diversity estimates from one million T cells fell short of true values.

Sample-barcoded 5' priming and a J-beta primer mix drove a second PCR of roughly 6 to 12 cycles. TCRdb re-called the 5' RACE reads with MiXCR, one entry per CDR3 protein. The sample holds approximately 490,000 distinct CDR3 sequences, about 25% seen once. These data also formed part of another study, on T cells of mothers and their children. As reported in that work: A few healthy Caucasian mothers and their six children were the donors.

The sequence came from a boy aged 10-17 years in good health. Sequencing was done on a sample of blood.

The CDR3 DNA reads as TGTGCCAGCAGCTTAGAGAGCGGGACTAAATATGAGCAGTTCTTC. The encoded protein is CASSLESGTKYEQFF. V is TRBV7-6 and J is TRBJ2-5, with 7 bases aligning to TRBD2. The DNA end favors TRBJ2-1, so the J call may be wrong. The germline V gene has CDR1 SGHVS and CDR2 FNYEAQ. There are 15 residues in the CDR3.